Following are 19 T cell receptor beta chains from one sample sequenced in a study of blood T cell repertoires in COVID-19. TCRdb's table, derived via immunoSEQ multiplex PCR, lists solely in-frame clones and lacks some. The top ten clones hold 0.85% to 0.95% of a sample with around 240,000 clones, more than 80% of them seen once. The specimen sequenced was PBMCs or T cells enriched from blood (not recorded which). These receptor sequences come from a man aged 50 or older who had been exposed to COVID-19.

The sample holds one count of this clone. This chain uses TRBV5-1 with TRBJ2-2, with 10 bases fitting TRBD1. V was pared by 4 bases and J by 1 base, with 1 base of the junction left unmatched. From germline, CDR1 is SGHRS and CDR2 YFSETQ. The CDR3 loop spans 15 amino acids. CDR3 DNA: TGCGCCAGCAGCCGGGACAGGGGGAACACCGGGGAGCTGTTTTTT. Translated, it gives CASSRDRGNTGELFF.

V is TRBV29-1 and J is TRBJ1-4, with 9 nucleotides matching TRBD1. With 7 bases clipped from V and 7 bases from J, the junction kept 13 bases outside the gene matches. Germline CDR1 is SQVTM and CDR2 is ANQGSEA. The CDR3 loop spans 15 amino acids. CDR3 coding DNA: TGCAGCGCCCAGCAGACAGGGGGAATTGGTGAAAAACTGTTTTTT. This translates into CSAQQTGGIGEKLFF.

J is TRBJ2-3 and V is TRBV5-4; D is possibly TRBD1 (6 bases). V was clipped by 4 bases and J by 3 bases, with 9 bases between them. Germline V CDR1 and CDR2: SGHNT, YYREEE (reference sequence). This CDR3 has 13 amino acids. The CDR3 region has the DNA TGTGCCAGCAGCCAGAGGGGGACAGATACGCAGTATTTT. Its translation is CASSQRGTDTQYF.

J is TRBJ2-5 and V is TRBV4-1; 9 positions agree with TRBD1. CDR1 MGHRA and CDR2 YSYEKL come from the germline V gene. This CDR3 comprises 16 residues. V gave up 0 bases and J gave up 4 bases; unmatched junction bases: 6. CDR3 loop: CASSQESGTGIETQYF. The CDR3 nucleotides read TGCGCCAGCAGCCAAGAAAGCGGGACAGGGATAGAGACCCAGTACTTC.

The count of this clone is one. This chain connects TRBV5-6 to TRBJ2-2; D gene ambiguous. The ends were cut back, 5 bases at V and 7 bases at J, with 12 bases in the middle. The germline V gene has CDR1 SGHDT and CDR2 YYEEEE. The CDR3 length is 13 residues. CDR3 bases: TGTGCCAGCAGGAGGTACGCCGACGGGGAGCTGTTTTTT. This gives the protein CASRRYADGELFF.

This chain joins TRBV2 and TRBJ2-3, with TRBD2 identical over 8 bases. Trimming cost V 6 bases and J 0 bases; bases outside gene matches: 5. Germline V gene data show CDR1 as SNHLY and CDR2 as FYNNEI. The CDR3 loop spans 15 amino acids. The CDR3 spells CASSGGAASTDTQYF. DNA for the CDR3: TGTGCCAGCAGCGGGGGGGCGGCGAGCACAGATACGCAGTATTTT.

In this sample, this clone turned up a few times. V usage is TRBV4-2 and J usage is TRBJ1-2; TRBD1 matches 8 bases. The V segment lost 3 bases and the J segment 3 bases; nucleotides outside the gene matches: 3. The CDR3 runs 14 residues. Germline V gene data show CDR1 as LGHNA and CDR2 as YNFKEQ. The CDR3 nucleotides are TGTGCCAGCAGCCAGACAGGGGCCGACTATGGCTACACCTTC. The encoded protein is CASSQTGADYGYTF.

This clone was picked up many times. The chain links TRBV5-1 to TRBJ2-1; 11 nucleotides agree with TRBD2. Germline CDR1 is SGHRS and CDR2 is YFSETQ. The trim removed 3 bases at V and 8 bases at J, leaving 10 bases unmatched. CDR3 length: 16 residues. In DNA form, the CDR3 reads TGCGCCAGCAGCTCTGTAGCGGGAGGGCTTGGTGATGAGCAGTTCTTC. Amino acid sequence: CASSSVAGGLGDEQFF.

The genes are TRBV5-4 and TRBJ1-1, with 9 nucleotides matching TRBD1. V lost 7 bases and J lost 1; bases outside the gene matches: 5. Germline V lookup: CDR1 SGHNT, CDR2 YYREEE (reference sequence). The CDR3 totals 14 residues. The CDR3 DNA reads TGTGCCAGCCTGAGGGACAGGGAGAACACTGAAGCTTTCTTT. Protein: CASLRDRENTEAFF. Full variable domain (remainder filled in from reference TRBV5-4 and TRBJ1-1): ETGVTQSPTHLIKTRGQQVTLRCSSQSGHNTVSWYQQALGQGPQFIFQYYREEENGRGNFPPRFSGLQFPNYSSELNVNALELDDSALYLCASLRDRENTEAFFGQGTRLTVV.

This rearrangement joins TRBV18 to TRBJ2-6; D perhaps matches TRBD2 (5 bases). The CDR3 extends over 12 amino acids. The V gene lost 3 bases and the J gene lost 10 bases, with 7 bases spanning the gap. Germline V lookup: CDR1 KGHSH, CDR2 LQKENI. In DNA, the CDR3 is TGTGCCAGCTCACCGGACTCGAACGTCCTGACTTTC. Translating gives CASSPDSNVLTF.

This chain uses TRBV7-8 with TRBJ1-5, with a weak D call TRBD1 (5 bases). Trimming removed 3 bases from V and 7 bases from J, with 16 bases in between. The germline V gene has CDR1 SGHVS and CDR2 FQNEAQ. The CDR3 has 15 amino acids. The DNA of the CDR3 is TGTGCCAGCAGCTTTGGGGGGGGAGAGGGGCAGCCCCAGCATTTT. This translates into CASSFGGGEGQPQHF.

The chain combines TRBV5-1 with TRBJ1-2; D gene uncertain. The V gene lost 4 bases and the J gene lost 1 base, with 11 bases spanning the gap. The germline V gene encodes CDR1 SGHRS and CDR2 YFSETQ. CDR3 length equals 14 residues. The CDR3 DNA follows: TGCGCCAGCAGCCCGGTCGGTGATAACTATGGCTACACCTTC. It yields the protein CASSPVGDNYGYTF.

The chain is built from TRBV6-5 and TRBJ2-7; perhaps TRBD1 as D (6 bases). The germline gives CDR1 MNHEY, CDR2 SVGAGI. This CDR3 spans 13 amino acids. V lost 6 bases and J lost 0, with 9 bases in between. The CDR3 sequence is CASRRTDSYEQYV. The CDR3 DNA is TGTGCCAGCAGAAGGACAGACTCCTACGAGCAGTACGTC.

In nucleotides, the CDR3 is TGTGCCACCAGCAGATCCCGCGGAGGGGCTGGGGCCAACGTCCTGACTTTC. Protein product: CATSRSRGGAGANVLTF. This chain links TRBV15 with TRBJ2-6, with a weak D call TRBD2 (6 bases). Trimming stripped 2 bases from V and 2 bases from J, with 13 bases between. The germline CDR1 and CDR2 sequences are LNHNV and YYDKDF (reference sequence). This CDR3 has 17 residues.

The V gene is TRBV28, the J gene TRBJ1-2; 8 bases map to TRBD1. Trimming removed 6 bases from V and 5 bases from J; junction bases left unmatched: 5. Germline V CDR1 and CDR2: MDHEN, SYDVKM. CDR3 size: 13 residues. Written as DNA, the CDR3 is TGTGCCAGCAGCCGGCAGGGGGCATATGGCTACACCTTC. Residues: CASSRQGAYGYTF.

The V gene is TRBV7-9, the J gene TRBJ2-5; the match to TRBD2 covers 12 bases. J gave up 4 bases and V 5 bases, and 8 bases lay outside the gene matches. Germline CDR1 and CDR2: SEHNR and FQNEAQ (reference sequence). This CDR3 has 16 residues. The CDR3, as DNA: TGTGCCAGCAGCGGGTCTAGCGGGAGGGCCAGAGAGACCCAGTACTTC. Its protein is CASSGSSGRARETQYF.

The rearrangement links TRBV5-6 to TRBJ2-5; the match to TRBD2 covers 8 bases. Germline loops: CDR1 SGHDT, CDR2 YYEEEE. V trimming: 8 bases; J trimming: 1 base; junction bases outside the gene matches: 4. This CDR3 contains 13 residues. This chain's CDR3 is CASLAGRQETQYF. The CDR3 nucleotides read TGTGCCAGTCTAGCGGGCCGCCAAGAGACCCAGTACTTC. Drawing the rest from reference TRBV5-6 and TRBJ2-5, the complete variable domain is DAGVTQSPTHLIKTRGQQVTLRCSPKSGHDTVSWYQQALGQGPQFIFQYYEEEERQRGNFPDRFSGHQFPNYSSELNVNALLLGDSALYLCASLAGRQETQYFGPGTRLLVL.

This chain connects TRBV28 to TRBJ1-1; D may be TRBD1 (6 bases). The germline V gene has CDR1 MDHEN and CDR2 SYDVKM. This CDR3 is 14 amino acids long. The ends were cut back, 10 bases at V and 4 bases at J, with 19 bases in the middle. The CDR3 loop reads CATRVTGLGTEAFF. As DNA, the CDR3 is TGTGCCACCCGAGTCACAGGGCTAGGCACTGAAGCTTTCTTT.

The V gene is TRBV30, the J gene TRBJ2-1; 9 bases match TRBD2. Germline CDR1 reads GTSNPN; CDR2 reads SVGIG (reference sequence). J was trimmed by 4 bases and V by 4 bases; bases with no gene match: 17. The CDR3 totals 18 residues. As DNA, the CDR3 is TGTGCCTGGAACAAAGGACTAGCGAAACCGTCCCCGTACAATGAGCAGTTCTTC. Translation: CAWNKGLAKPSPYNEQFF.